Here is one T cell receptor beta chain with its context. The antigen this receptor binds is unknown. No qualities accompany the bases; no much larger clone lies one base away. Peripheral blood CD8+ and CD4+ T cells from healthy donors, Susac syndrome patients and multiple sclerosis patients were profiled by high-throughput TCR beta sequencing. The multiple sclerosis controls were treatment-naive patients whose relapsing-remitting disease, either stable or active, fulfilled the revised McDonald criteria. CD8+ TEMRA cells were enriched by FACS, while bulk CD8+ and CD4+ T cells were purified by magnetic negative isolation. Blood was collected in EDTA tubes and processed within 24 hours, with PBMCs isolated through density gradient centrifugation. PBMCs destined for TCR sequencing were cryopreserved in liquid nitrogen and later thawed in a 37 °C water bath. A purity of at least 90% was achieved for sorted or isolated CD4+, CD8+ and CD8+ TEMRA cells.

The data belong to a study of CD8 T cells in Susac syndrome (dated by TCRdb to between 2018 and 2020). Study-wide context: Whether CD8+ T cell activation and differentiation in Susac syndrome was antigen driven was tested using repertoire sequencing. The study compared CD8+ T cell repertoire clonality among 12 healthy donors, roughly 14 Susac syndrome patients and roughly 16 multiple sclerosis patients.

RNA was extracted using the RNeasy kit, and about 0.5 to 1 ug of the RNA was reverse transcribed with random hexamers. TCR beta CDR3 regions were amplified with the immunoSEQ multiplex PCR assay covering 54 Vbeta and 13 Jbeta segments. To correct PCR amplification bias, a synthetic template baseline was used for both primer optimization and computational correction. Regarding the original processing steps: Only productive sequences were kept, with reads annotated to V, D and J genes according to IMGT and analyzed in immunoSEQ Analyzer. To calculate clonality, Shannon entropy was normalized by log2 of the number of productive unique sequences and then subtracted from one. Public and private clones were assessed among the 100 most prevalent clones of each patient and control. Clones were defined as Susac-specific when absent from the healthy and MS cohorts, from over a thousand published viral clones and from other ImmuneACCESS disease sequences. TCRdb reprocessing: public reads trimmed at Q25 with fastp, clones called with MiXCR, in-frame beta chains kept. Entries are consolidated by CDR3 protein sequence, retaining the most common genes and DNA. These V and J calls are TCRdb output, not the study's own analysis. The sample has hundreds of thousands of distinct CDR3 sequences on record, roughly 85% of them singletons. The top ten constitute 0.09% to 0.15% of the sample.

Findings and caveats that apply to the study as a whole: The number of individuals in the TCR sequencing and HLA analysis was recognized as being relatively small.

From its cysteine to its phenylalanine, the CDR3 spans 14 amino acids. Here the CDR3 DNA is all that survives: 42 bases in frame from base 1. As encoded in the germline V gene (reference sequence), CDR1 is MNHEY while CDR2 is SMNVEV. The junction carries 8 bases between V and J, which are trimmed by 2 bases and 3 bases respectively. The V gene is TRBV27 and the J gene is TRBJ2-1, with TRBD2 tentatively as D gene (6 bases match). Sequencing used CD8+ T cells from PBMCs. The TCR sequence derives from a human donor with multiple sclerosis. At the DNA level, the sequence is TGTGCCAGCAGTTTAGGGGGGAACTACAATGAGCAGTTCTTC. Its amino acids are CASSLGGNYNEQFF.